In this sample, the clone carrying this T cell receptor beta chain turned up many times. The V and J ends lost 3 bases and 4 bases respectively, with 9 bases between them. CDR3 length equals 13 residues. Looked up from germline, CDR1 is SGHRS and CDR2 is YFSETQ. TCR beta CDR3 region amplification was performed from RNA transcripts. First-round RT-PCR with HTBI primers amplified the TCR CDR3 region. MiXCR, applied by TCRdb to the multiplex PCR reads, yields one record per CDR3 protein. The sample holds about 340,000 distinct CDR3 sequences, roughly 23% seen once. This record belongs to a study of T cells in Graves' hyperthyroidism and ophthalmopathy.

The origin of this receptor is a woman aged 45-65 years with Graves' hyperthyroidism. The V gene is TRBV5-1, the J gene TRBJ2-3; no firm D call. The sample consisted of blood. The CDR3 DNA reads as TGCGCCAGCAGCTCCAACTCAGCAGATACGCAGTATTTT. It is translated as CASSSNSADTQYF.